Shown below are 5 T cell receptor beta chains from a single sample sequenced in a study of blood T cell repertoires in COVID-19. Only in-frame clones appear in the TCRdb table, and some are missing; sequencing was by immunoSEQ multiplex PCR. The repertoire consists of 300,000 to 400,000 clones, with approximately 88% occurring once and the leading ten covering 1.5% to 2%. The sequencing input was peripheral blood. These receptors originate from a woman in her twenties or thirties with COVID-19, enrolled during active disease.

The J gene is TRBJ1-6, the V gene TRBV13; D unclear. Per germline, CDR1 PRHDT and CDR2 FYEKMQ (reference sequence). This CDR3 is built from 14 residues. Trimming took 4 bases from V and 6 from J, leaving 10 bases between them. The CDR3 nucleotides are TGTGCCAGCAGCTCCGAGGGATCTAATTCACCCCTCCACTTT. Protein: CASSSEGSNSPLHF.

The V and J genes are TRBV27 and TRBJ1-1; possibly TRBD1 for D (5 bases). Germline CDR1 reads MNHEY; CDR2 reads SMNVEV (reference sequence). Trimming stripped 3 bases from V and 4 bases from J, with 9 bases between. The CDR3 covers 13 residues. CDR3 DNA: TGTGCCAGCAGTTTTGGGGCTCTCACTGAAGCTTTCTTT. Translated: CASSFGALTEAFF.

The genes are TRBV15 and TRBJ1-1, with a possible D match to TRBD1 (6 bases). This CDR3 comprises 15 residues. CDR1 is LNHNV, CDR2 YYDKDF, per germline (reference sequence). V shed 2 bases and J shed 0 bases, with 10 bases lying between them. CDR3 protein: CATSRWTAMNTEAFF. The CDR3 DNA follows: TGTGCCACCAGCAGATGGACAGCCATGAACACTGAAGCTTTCTTT.

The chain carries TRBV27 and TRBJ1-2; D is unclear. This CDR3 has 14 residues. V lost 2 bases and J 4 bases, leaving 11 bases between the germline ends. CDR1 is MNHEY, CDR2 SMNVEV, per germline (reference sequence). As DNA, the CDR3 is TGTGCCAGCAGTTTACGAATCGTCGGCTATGGCTACACCTTC. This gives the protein CASSLRIVGYGYTF.

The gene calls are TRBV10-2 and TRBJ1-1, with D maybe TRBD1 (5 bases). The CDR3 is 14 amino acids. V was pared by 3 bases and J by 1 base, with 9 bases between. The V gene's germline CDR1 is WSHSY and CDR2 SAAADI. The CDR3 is CASSDQGRNTEAFF. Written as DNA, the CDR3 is TGCGCCAGCAGTGACCAGGGCAGGAACACTGAAGCTTTCTTT.